A selection of T cell receptor beta chains follows, all from one sample in a study of cytomegalovirus exposure and HLA in healthy donors. TCRdb's table, derived via immunoSEQ multiplex PCR, lists solely in-frame clones and lacks some. The table records some 170,000 clones, 75% to 85% of them present only once. What was sequenced was PBMCs. The receptors derive from a woman in her late teens or twenties in good health and CMV-seropositive. Each CDR3 is given with its conserved first and last residue. Fields, in order: J gene, V gene, clone size, D gene, CDR3 protein, CDR3 DNA. D genes are given only for firm matches. Clone size is given for some rows only: seen once, a few or many times, or a class if the clone is expanded.

J gene: TRBJ1-2
V gene: TRBV19
clone size: -
D gene: -
CDR3 protein: CASSRQGTYGYTF
CDR3 DNA: TGTGCCAGTAGTAGGCAGGGAACTTATGGCTACACCTTC

J gene: TRBJ1-1
V gene: TRBV14
clone size: -
D gene: -
CDR3 protein: CASSPSLNTEAFF
CDR3 DNA: TGTGCCAGCAGTCCGTCTCTGAACACTGAAGCTTTCTTT

J gene: TRBJ2-7
V gene: TRBV5-1
clone size: -
D gene: -
CDR3 protein: CASSLEADSSYEQYF
CDR3 DNA: TGCGCCAGCAGCTTGGAGGCAGATTCTAGCTACGAGCAGTACTTC

J gene: TRBJ2-7
V gene: TRBV13
clone size: -
D gene: TRBD2
CDR3 protein: CASSFGASGGSGEQYF
CDR3 DNA: TGTGCCAGCAGCTTCGGGGCTAGCGGGGGGAGTGGCGAGCAGTACTTC

J gene: TRBJ2-3
V gene: TRBV5-4
clone size: -
D gene: TRBD2
CDR3 protein: CASSGIAGGRFDTQYF
CDR3 DNA: TGTGCCAGCAGCGGGATAGCGGGGGGGCGTTTCGATACGCAGTATTTT

J gene: TRBJ1-3
V gene: TRBV7-2
clone size: -
D gene: -
CDR3 protein: CASTLWGAGNTIYF
CDR3 DNA: TGTGCCAGCACCCTTTGGGGGGCTGGAAACACCATATATTTT

J gene: TRBJ2-5
V gene: TRBV7-9
clone size: few
D gene: TRBD2
CDR3 protein: CASSRGTSETETQYF
CDR3 DNA: TGTGCCAGCAGCCGAGGGACTAGCGAAACCGAGACCCAGTACTTC

J gene: TRBJ2-3
V gene: TRBV2
clone size: -
D gene: -
CDR3 protein: CASRDTPTDTQYF
CDR3 DNA: TGTGCCAGCAGGGACACCCCGACAGATACGCAGTATTTT

J gene: TRBJ1-2
V gene: TRBV29-1
clone size: -
D gene: -
CDR3 protein: CSVVPGGAWFANYGYTF
CDR3 DNA: TGCAGCGTTGTCCCGGGAGGGGCTTGGTTCGCTAACTATGGCTACACCTTC

J gene: TRBJ2-7
V gene: TRBV6-1
clone size: -
D gene: -
CDR3 protein: CASSEAGREQYF
CDR3 DNA: TGTGCCAGCAGTGAAGCGGGGAGGGAGCAGTACTTC